The clone carrying this T cell receptor beta chain has only one observation. What it binds is unknown. The sample comes from a study of OX40 agonist ivuxolimab in advanced cancers. Study-wide context: People in dose escalation had one of these cancers: hepatocellular carcinoma, melanoma, renal cell or head and neck cancer.

Points from the study as a whole: Partial responders receiving 0.1-3.0 mg/kg showed among the lowest clonal expansion.

V lost 5 bases, J lost 1 base, and 18 bases lay in between. CDR1 is SEHNR and CDR2 is FQNEAQ in the germline V gene (reference sequence). The CDR3 is 16 residues long. The data were produced by immunoSEQ multiplex PCR, yet TCRdb's version contains in-frame clones alone and is incomplete. The profile shows roughly 86,000 clones, 75% to 90% of them singletons. Sequenced here: CD4+ or CD8+ T cells sorted from blood, sampled in a trial of the OX40 agonist ivuxolimab. The receptor's source is an adult with an advanced solid tumor such as melanoma, head and neck, liver or kidney cancer. This chain links TRBV7-9 with TRBJ2-7; D possibly uses TRBD1 or TRBD2 (7 bases each). DNA for the CDR3: TGTGCCAGCAGCGACGGGGAGGGGGCCTTGTCCTACGAGCAGTACTTC. This encodes CASSDGEGALSYEQYF.